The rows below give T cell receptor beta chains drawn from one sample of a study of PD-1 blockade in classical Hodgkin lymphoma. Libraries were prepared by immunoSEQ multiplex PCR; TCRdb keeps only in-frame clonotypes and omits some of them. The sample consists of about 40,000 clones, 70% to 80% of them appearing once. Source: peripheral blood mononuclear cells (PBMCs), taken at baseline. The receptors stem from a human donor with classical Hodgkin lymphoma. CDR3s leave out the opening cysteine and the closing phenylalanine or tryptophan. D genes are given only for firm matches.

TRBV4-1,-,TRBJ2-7,ASEGPPAYEQY
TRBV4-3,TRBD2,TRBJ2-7,ASSPGTSGTYEQY
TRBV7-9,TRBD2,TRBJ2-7,ASSLGTGGQY
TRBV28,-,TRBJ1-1,ASSLVRTNTEAF
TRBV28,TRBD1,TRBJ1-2,ATLSTGGGDYGYT
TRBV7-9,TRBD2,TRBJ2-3,ASSFPGLAGGPADTQY
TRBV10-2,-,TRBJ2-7,ASSLSLYEQY
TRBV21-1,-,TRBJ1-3,ASSIQSGGPQPLSGNTIY
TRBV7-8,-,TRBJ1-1,ASSGAGYGTEAF
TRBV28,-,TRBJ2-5,ASTGETQY
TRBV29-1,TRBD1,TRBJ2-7,SVDDRDSYEQY
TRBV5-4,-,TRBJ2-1,ASSLVQGKRDEQF
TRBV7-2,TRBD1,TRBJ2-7,ASSLAPDRALGEQY
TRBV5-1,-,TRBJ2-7,ASSLGITGIYEQY
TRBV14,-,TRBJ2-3,ASSQETSTDTQY
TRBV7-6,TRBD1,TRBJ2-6,ASRGPRGLAKSGANVLT
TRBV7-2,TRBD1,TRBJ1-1,ASSLWTGDEAF
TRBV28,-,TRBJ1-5,ASRSQDSYNRYQPQH
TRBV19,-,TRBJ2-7,ASREGKKY